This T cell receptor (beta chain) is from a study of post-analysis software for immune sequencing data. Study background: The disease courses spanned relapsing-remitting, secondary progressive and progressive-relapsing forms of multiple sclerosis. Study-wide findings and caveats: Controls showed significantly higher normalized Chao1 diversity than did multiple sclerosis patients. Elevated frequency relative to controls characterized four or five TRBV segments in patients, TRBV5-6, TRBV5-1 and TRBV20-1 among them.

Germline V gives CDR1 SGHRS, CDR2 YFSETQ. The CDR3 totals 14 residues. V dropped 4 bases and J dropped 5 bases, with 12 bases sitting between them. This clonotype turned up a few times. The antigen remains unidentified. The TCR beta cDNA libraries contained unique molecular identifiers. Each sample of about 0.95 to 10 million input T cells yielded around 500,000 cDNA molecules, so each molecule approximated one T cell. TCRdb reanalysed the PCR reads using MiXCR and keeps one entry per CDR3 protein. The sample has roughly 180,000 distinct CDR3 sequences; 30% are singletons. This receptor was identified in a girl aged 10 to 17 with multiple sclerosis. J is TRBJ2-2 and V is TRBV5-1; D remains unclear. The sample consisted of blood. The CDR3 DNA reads TGCGCCAGCAGCCTTTCAGCCCCGACCGGGGAGCTGTTTTTT. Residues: CASSLSAPTGELFF.